These 3 T cell receptor beta chains originate from one sample sequenced in a study of CXCR3 chemokines and chemotherapy response in bladder cancer. Using its own MiXCR run on the PCR reads, TCRdb lists one record per CDR3 protein. In the table there are approximately 8,300 distinct CDR3 sequences, more than 20% of which are singletons. Sampling was carried out from a patient whose treatment included neoadjuvant chemotherapy. The receptors stem from a human donor with bladder cancer that did not respond to neoadjuvant chemotherapy.

The chain uses TRBV7-2 and TRBJ2-1, with 11 positions matching TRBD2. The CDR3 is made up of 16 amino acids. From germline, CDR1 is SGHTA and CDR2 FQGNSA. J lost 5 bases, V lost 5 bases, and 8 bases had no gene match. This chain's CDR3 is CASSPLAGGPHNEQFF. The DNA for the CDR3 is TGTGCCAGCAGCCCTTTAGCGGGGGGGCCCCACAATGAGCAGTTCTTC.

This clonotype was detected ten times or more. The J gene is TRBJ1-2, the V gene TRBV12-3 or TRBV12-4; no firm D call. This CDR3 comprises 13 residues. Trimming took 0 bases from V and 4 from J, leaving 6 bases between them. The CDR3 nucleotides read TGTGCCAGCAGTTTAGCGCCTTCCTATGGCTACACCTTC. This translates into CASSLAPSYGYTF.

V gene TRBV7-2 combines with J gene TRBJ2-3, with TRBD2 matching 8 bases. Unmatched junction bases numbered 2, after V lost 2 bases and J lost 4 bases. There are 14 residues in the CDR3. Looked up from germline, CDR1 is SGHTA and CDR2 is FQGNSA. CDR3 in amino acids: CASSLTGGADTQYF. In DNA form, the CDR3 reads TGTGCCAGCAGCTTAACGGGGGGGGCAGATACGCAGTATTTT. Filled out from reference TRBV7-2 and TRBJ2-3, the complete variable domain reads GAGVSQSPSNKVTEKGKDVELRCDPISGHTALYWYRQSLGQGLEFLIYFQGNSAPDKSGLPSDRFSAERTGGSVSTLTIQRTQQEDSAVYLCASSLTGGADTQYFGPGTRLTVL.